A single T cell receptor beta chain is shown here with its context. The antigen it binds to is not known. The record has no base qualities; no much larger clone is one base away. The CDR3 spans 17 residues, from the cysteine through the phenylalanine. Left in the record is the CDR3 DNA by itself, 51 bases read in frame from the first base. CDR1 SEHNR and CDR2 FQNEAQ are derived from the germline V gene (reference sequence). Germline trimming amounts to 5 bases on V and 5 bases on J, with 11 as the count of junction bases outside the gene matches. This sample's time point label indicates: sample from adult after SARS-CoV-2 infection, after symptom onset. A couple of convalescent COVID-19 patients, sampled after symptom onset from adults with prior SARS-CoV-2 infection, were also TCR-sequenced for comparison. This entry is derived from a study of T cell responses to AZD1222 COVID-19 vaccine (dated by TCRdb to about 2021). Regarding the research as a whole: TCR sequencing was performed for some 250 trial participants, of whom around 210 were given two doses of AZD1222 and 26 were given two doses of MenACWY control vaccine. Trial participants were enrolled by age into subgroups of 18-55, 56-69 and 70-plus years, and roughly 150, 30 and 60 TCR-sequenced participants, respectively, were included in these subgroups.

The CDR3 regions of human TCRbeta chains were analyzed by immunosequencing. The authors processed their data as follows. TCRs in the repertoires were compared against a reference library of SARS-CoV-2-specific TCRs that had been generated with the MIRA antigen-specificity platform. Breadth was defined as the fraction of unique TCRs that were SARS-CoV-2-associated. Depth was defined as the fraction of total T cells that were SARS-CoV-2-associated. Using the MIRA data, every spike-specific TCR was mapped to the spike region that the TCR reacted to and assigned to either a CD4 or a CD8 class. Log10-transformed breadth and depth values were compared by one-way ANOVA with Sidak's multiple comparisons tests. Here the immuneACCESS table is served through TCRdb, limited to in-frame sequences with V and J called. Missing clones are a known gap in these copies; in checked studies unresolved V genes cover under half, and the rest lacks a known reason. The V and J calls and clone size come from that table; D and trimming were worked out from the DNA. The table for this sample lists some 150,000 clones; roughly nine tenths of them were counted only once. The ten largest clones capture 5.5% to 7% of the sample.

On the study overall, not on this receptor specifically: Reportedly, close to half of the unique spike-specific TCRs recognized epitopes lying outside the regions that are mutated in the B.1.351 and B.1.1.7 variants. Because no day 14 peak-response samples were available, the repertoires could be characterized only after the peak T cell response. Conclusions about previously exposed vaccinees were limited because only a handful of AZD1222 recipients were SARS-CoV-2 seropositive at baseline. A significant rise in spike-specific TCR breadth and depth was observed after two AZD1222 doses relative to day 0 and relative to MenACWY recipients. Participants were mostly white British, with more females than males. The authors suggested clonal diversity may have been underestimated. The whole spike protein was spanned by vaccine-associated CD4 TCRs, and dominant responses were seen in regions 160-218 and 743-854. The 56-69-year group was small, and its depth increase did not reach significance, likely because of low power.

This specimen consisted of peripheral blood, obtained after recovery from COVID-19. The V and J genes are TRBV7-9 and TRBJ2-5; TRBD2 lines up with 13 middle nucleotides. The receptor was derived from an adult who had recovered from COVID-19. CDR3 protein: CASSIRGTSGVRETQYF. The nucleotide sequence reads TGTGCCAGCAGCATACGGGGGACTAGCGGGGTACGGGAGACCCAGTACTTC.